One and the same sample provided the 26 T cell receptor beta chains below, sequenced in a study of shared clonotypes between healthy human individuals. This table comes from immunoSEQ multiplex PCR, and its TCRdb copy is limited to in-frame clones, with some not included. The sample yields roughly 700,000 clones, about 90% seen once. The specimen sequenced was memory CD8+ T cells from PBMCs. Sample subset: CD45RO+ cells pooled with CCR7-negative TemRA cells. The receptors stem from a man aged 18-30 years in good health. Some clones in this sample may be carry-over from other donors' samples.

The CDR3 bases are TGCGCCAGCAGCCCCGAACCGACAGGGGGCAAGGACGAGCAGTACTTC. Amino acids: CASSPEPTGGKDEQYF. The V gene is TRBV5-1, the J gene TRBJ2-5; 10 bases map to TRBD1. Gene TRBJ2-7 matches the end of the DNA better, so the J call may be wrong. The CDR3 has 16 amino acids. CDR1 is SGHRS and CDR2 is YFSETQ in the germline V gene.

V is TRBV19 and J is TRBJ2-1; D may be TRBD2 (6 bases). The V and J ends lost 6 bases and 7 bases respectively, with 16 bases between them. This CDR3 has 14 amino acids. Germline V gene sequence: CDR1 LNHDA, CDR2 SQIVND (reference sequence). DNA for the CDR3: TGTGCCAGTAGCCTTGCGGGACGGCGAAATGAGCAGTTCTTC. Encoded protein: CASSLAGRRNEQFF.

V is TRBV7-2 and J is TRBJ2-1, with D possibly TRBD2 on 5 matching bases. Germline lookup yields CDR1 SGHTA and CDR2 FQGNSA. The V and J ends lost 2 bases and 5 bases respectively, with 19 bases between them. The CDR3 has 17 amino acids. The CDR3 protein is CASSLYSVWTPNNEQFF. CDR3 bases: TGTGCCAGCAGCTTATATAGTGTCTGGACTCCCAACAATGAGCAGTTCTTC.

The chain recombines TRBV5-1 with TRBJ1-2; 8 bases line up with TRBD1. The germline CDR1 and CDR2 sequences are SGHRS and YFSETQ. The CDR3 is made up of 15 amino acids. The V gene end was trimmed by 0 bases and the J gene end by 6 bases; junction bases not matched to a gene: 7. The CDR3 is CASSLGRQGRDGYTF. The CDR3 DNA is TGCGCCAGCAGCTTGGGAAGACAGGGGAGGGATGGCTACACCTTC.

This chain uses TRBV27 with TRBJ1-2, with 7 bases fitting TRBD1. Germline CDR1 is MNHEY and CDR2 is SMNVEV (reference sequence). Trimming cost V 7 bases and J 3 bases; bases outside gene matches: 8. The CDR3 is made up of 14 amino acids. CDR3 sequence (DNA): TGTGCCAGCAAAAACAGGGGAAAGGACTATGGCTACACCTTC. Translation gives CASKNRGKDYGYTF.

V is TRBV5-1 and J is TRBJ2-7; D is unclear. Germline V gene sequence: CDR1 SGHRS, CDR2 YFSETQ. With 4 bases removed from V and 2 bases from J, the gap between germline ends came to 7 bases. This CDR3 comprises 12 residues. CDR3 in DNA: TGCGCCAGCAGCCCAAACGCCTACGAGCAGTACTTC. Amino acids: CASSPNAYEQYF.

The chain joins TRBV9 to TRBJ2-7; TRBD1 agrees at 7 bases. Germline V gives CDR1 SGDLS, CDR2 YYNGEE. The CDR3 extends over 12 amino acids. Trimming cost V 8 bases and J 2 bases; bases outside gene matches: 4. In nucleotides, the CDR3 is TGTGCCAGTCGACAGGGCCCCTACGAGCAGTACTTC. Amino acid sequence: CASRQGPYEQYF.

This clone has ten or more counts. V usage is TRBV9 and J usage is TRBJ2-1; 8 nucleotides agree with TRBD2. The CDR3 spans 15 residues. In germline, CDR1 is SGDLS, CDR2 YYNGEE. Unmatched junction bases numbered 3, after V lost 1 base and J lost 3 bases. CDR3 sequence: CASSVSSGNYNEQFF. The DNA for the CDR3 is TGTGCCAGCAGCGTAAGTAGCGGGAACTACAATGAGCAGTTCTTC.

The chain has TRBV30 and TRBJ2-3; perhaps TRBD1 as D (5 bases). Germline V gene lookup returns CDR1 GTSNPN and CDR2 SVGIG (reference sequence). The V end lost 1 base, the J end lost 1 base, and 9 bases lay between the germline ends. The CDR3 extends over 14 amino acids. The CDR3 DNA reads TGTGCCTGGAGTGGGGGCGACGGCACAGATACGCAGTATTTT. This codes for CAWSGGDGTDTQYF.

On this clone itself: Other DNA sequences from this sample encode an identical CDR3 as well. V and J are TRBV27 and TRBJ2-7; 8 bases align to TRBD2. This CDR3 has 14 residues. Per the germline V gene, CDR1 is MNHEY and CDR2 is SMNVEV (reference sequence). V dropped 6 bases and J dropped 4; count of bases not matched to a gene: 8. The DNA for the CDR3 is TGTGCCAGCAGCGTCGGGAGGGCAACATACGAGCAGTACTTC. This encodes CASSVGRATYEQYF.

The chain uses TRBV7-9 and TRBJ2-5; 7 nucleotides line up with TRBD2. Germline V lookup: CDR1 SEHNR, CDR2 FQNEAQ (reference sequence). V lost 1 base, J lost 1 base, and 9 bases stayed unmatched. The CDR3 covers 17 residues. CDR3 protein: CASSLGPGAGVQETQYF. CDR3 coding DNA: TGTGCCAGCAGCTTAGGGCCCGGGGCGGGAGTCCAAGAGACCCAGTACTTC.

The chain recombines TRBV11-2 with TRBJ1-4; perhaps TRBD1 as D (5 bases). The CDR3 has 15 amino acids. Deletions cut 5 bases from V and 0 bases from J, with 10 bases between. CDR1 SGHAT and CDR2 FQNNGV come from the germline V gene. CDR3 coding DNA: TGTGCCAGCAGCCCGCGGACACCAACTAATGAAAAACTGTTTTTT. Amino acids: CASSPRTPTNEKLFF.

This chain links TRBV25-1 with TRBJ1-5; tentative D call: TRBD1 (5 bases). Germline lookup yields CDR1 MGHDK and CDR2 SYGVNS. The CDR3 consists of 15 residues. V lost 3 bases to trimming and J lost 0 bases, with 9 bases between them. The CDR3 DNA follows: TGTGCCAGCAGTGATCTCAGGGATAGCAATCAGCCCCAGCATTTT. Residues: CASSDLRDSNQPQHF. Based on the CDR3 plus reference TRBV25-1 and TRBJ1-5, the full variable domain is EADIYQTPRYLVIGTGKKITLECSQTMGHDKMYWYQQDPGMELHLIHYSYGVNSTEKGDLSSESTVSRIRTEHFPLTLESARPSHTSQYLCASSDLRDSNQPQHFGDGTRLSIL.

The chain has TRBV7-9 and TRBJ2-7; D perhaps matches TRBD2 (7 bases). With 5 bases removed from V and 0 bases from J, the gap between germline ends came to 14 bases. Per the germline V gene, CDR1 is SEHNR and CDR2 is FQNEAQ (reference sequence). The CDR3 sequence is 15 residues long. The CDR3: CASSVGGANSYEQYF. In nucleotides, the CDR3 is TGTGCCAGCAGCGTTGGGGGGGCCAACTCCTACGAGCAGTACTTC.

The chain links TRBV25-1 to TRBJ2-7; TRBD2 might be the D (5 bases). The CDR3 consists of 13 residues. The V gene's germline CDR1 is MGHDK and CDR2 SYGVNS. The V and J ends lost 4 bases and 2 bases respectively, with 9 bases between them. The CDR3 loop is CASSGSGTYEQYF. The CDR3 DNA is TGTGCCAGCAGTGGAAGCGGTACCTACGAGCAGTACTTC.

The chain is built from TRBV15 and TRBJ2-1; D is tentatively TRBD1 or TRBD2 (5 bases each). Germline assignment: CDR1 LNHNV and CDR2 YYDKDF (reference sequence). V was clipped by 0 bases and J by 2 bases, with 11 bases between them. The CDR3 is 16 amino acids. CDR3 nucleotide sequence: TGTGCCACCAGCAGAGACCGGGACGGACCCTACAATGAGCAGTTCTTC. Encoded protein: CATSRDRDGPYNEQFF.

This rearrangement joins TRBV6-5 to TRBJ2-7, with D unresolved. Between the trimmed V and J ends, which lost 0 bases and 1 base, there was a span of 13 bases. From germline, CDR1 is MNHEY and CDR2 SVGAGI. The CDR3 is 16 residues long. The DNA of the CDR3 is TGTGCCAGCAGTTACTCGACGGGCCTCGTATCCTACGAGCAGTACTTC. As protein: CASSYSTGLVSYEQYF.

CDR3 sequence (DNA): TGTGCCAGCAGCCCCTCGTCGGGAGACACCGGGGAGCTGTTTTTT. This translates into CASSPSSGDTGELFF. V and J are TRBV7-9 and TRBJ2-2; D is perhaps TRBD2 (6 bases). The ends were cut back, 5 bases at V and 3 bases at J, with 13 bases in the middle. Germline CDR1 reads SEHNR; CDR2 reads FQNEAQ (reference sequence). The CDR3 loop spans 15 amino acids.

The chain joins TRBV4-3 to TRBJ2-1, with TRBD2 identical over 12 bases. J lost 6 bases, V lost 0 bases, and 12 bases had no gene match. Germline V CDR1 and CDR2: LGHNA, YSLEER. This CDR3 comprises 19 residues. DNA for the CDR3: TGCGCCAGCAGCCAAGATTGGCTAGCGGGAGGGCCTTTCAGCAATGAGCAGTTCTTC. Encoded protein: CASSQDWLAGGPFSNEQFF.

The CDR3 DNA reads as TGTGCCAGCAGTCCCTTAGCGGGAGGAGATGAGCAGTTCTTC. Residues: CASSPLAGGDEQFF. This chain uses TRBV28 with TRBJ2-1, with TRBD2 matching over 10 bases. CDR1 is MDHEN and CDR2 is SYDVKM in the germline V gene. This CDR3 comprises 14 residues. The junction had 6 bases not matched to a gene; V was cut back by 5 bases and J by 8 bases.

This clone was detected once. This CDR3 is also generated by other DNA sequences in the sample. V usage is TRBV5-6 and J usage is TRBJ2-7, with D possibly TRBD1 on 5 matching bases. Trimming removed 1 base from V and 4 bases from J, with 6 bases in between. The CDR3 has 12 amino acids. Germline V lookup: CDR1 SGHDT, CDR2 YYEEEE. In nucleotides, the CDR3 is TGTGCCAGCAGCTTGCAGGGATACGAGCAGTACTTC. As protein: CASSLQGYEQYF. Together with reference TRBV5-6 and TRBJ2-7, the CDR3 gives the full variable domain: DAGVTQSPTHLIKTRGQQVTLRCSPKSGHDTVSWYQQALGQGPQFIFQYYEEEERQRGNFPDRFSGHQFPNYSSELNVNALLLGDSALYLCASSLQGYEQYFGPGTRLTVT.

This clone appeared a single time. This chain joins TRBV10-3 and TRBJ2-1, with 9 nucleotides matching TRBD1. The CDR3 sequence is 13 residues long. Germline V gene data show CDR1 as ENHRY and CDR2 as SYGVKD. Unmatched junction bases numbered 4, after V lost 6 bases and J lost 7 bases. The DNA for the CDR3 is TGTGCCATCAGGGACAGGGGTGAGAATGAGCAGTTCTTC. This sequence encodes CAIRDRGENEQFF.

The J gene is TRBJ1-5, the V gene TRBV28; TRBD1 might be the D (6 bases). Germline values: CDR1 MDHEN, CDR2 SYDVKM. Deletions cut 4 bases from V and 0 bases from J, with 13 bases between. The CDR3 is 16 amino acids. The CDR3 DNA reads as TGTGCCAGCAGTTACCACCAGGGGTATAGCAATCAGCCCCAGCATTTT. This gives the protein CASSYHQGYSNQPQHF.

DNA for the CDR3: TGTGCCAGCGGGCTCACCGGGGAGCTGTTTTTT. It encodes CASGLTGELFF. The chain carries TRBV27 and TRBJ2-2; D is undetermined. The germline V gene encodes CDR1 MNHEY and CDR2 SMNVEV (reference sequence). Trimming took 8 bases from V and 4 from J, leaving 5 bases between them. The CDR3 has 11 amino acids.

The chain combines TRBV10-2 with TRBJ2-1, with 7 bases identical to TRBD2. The CDR3 extends over 16 amino acids. The trim removed 5 bases at V and 3 bases at J, leaving 10 bases unmatched. Germline V gene sequence: CDR1 WSHSY, CDR2 SAAADI. In DNA form, the CDR3 reads TGCGCCAGCAGTCCCCCGGTGTTAGCGGGCTACAATGAGCAGTTCTTC. Translation: CASSPPVLAGYNEQFF.

A note on this clone: A much larger clone differs from this one at a single base, so this may be a read error. This chain connects TRBV5-6 to TRBJ2-1; D possibly corresponds to TRBD2 (6 bases). Germline V CDR1 and CDR2: SGHDT, YYEEEE. The CDR3 is made up of 16 amino acids. CDR3: CASSLFPGVAYNGQFF. The DNA of the CDR3 is TGTGCCAGCAGCTTGTTTCCGGGAGTCGCCTACAATGGGCAGTTCTTC.